The 25 T cell receptor beta chains below were found in one sample sequenced in a study of blood T cell repertoires in COVID-19. TCRdb keeps only in-frame clones here, not all; method: immunoSEQ multiplex PCR. This table holds roughly 100,000 clones, around 86% found once. Sample: peripheral blood. The receptors stem from a man aged 45-60 years with active or convalescent COVID-19.

The sample holds a few counts of this clone. The CDR3 region is CAWSGHPMNTEAFF. CDR3 DNA sequence: TGTGCCTGGTCGGGACACCCCATGAACACTGAAGCTTTCTTT. The rearrangement uses TRBV30 and TRBJ1-1; weak D call: TRBD1 (6 bases). CDR1 GTSNPN and CDR2 SVGIG come from the germline V gene (reference sequence). Trimming shortened V by 5 bases and J by 0 bases, and 13 bases separated the two germline ends. The CDR3 extends over 14 amino acids. Together with reference TRBV30 and TRBJ1-1, the CDR3 gives the full variable domain: SQTIHQWPATLVQPVGSPLSLECTVEGTSNPNLYWYRQAAGRGLQLLFYSVGIGQISSEVPQNLSASRPQDRQFILSSKKLLLSDSGFYLCAWSGHPMNTEAFFGQGTRLTVV.

The chain joins TRBV4-1 to TRBJ1-2; no reliable D call. Deletions cut 2 bases from V and 2 bases from J, with 6 bases between. The CDR3 contains 13 residues. The germline V gene encodes CDR1 MGHRA and CDR2 YSYEKL. The CDR3 coding sequence is TGCGCCAGCAGCCAAAGGGAGAACTATGGCTACACCTTC. Protein product: CASSQRENYGYTF.

This rearrangement joins TRBV2 to TRBJ1-5, with D possibly being TRBD1 (6 bases). Trimming cost V 6 bases and J 6 bases, with 15 bases left between them. The CDR3 has 14 residues. Per germline, CDR1 SNHLY and CDR2 FYNNEI. CDR3 in amino acids: CASSSGDRGQPQHF. CDR3 sequence (DNA): TGTGCCAGCAGCTCAGGGGATCGGGGTCAGCCCCAGCATTTT.

This clone has a single count. The chain employs TRBV5-6 and TRBJ2-1; 10 nucleotides align to TRBD2. The germline V gene encodes CDR1 SGHDT and CDR2 YYEEEE. The CDR3 totals 17 residues. The J segment lost 4 bases and the V segment lost 0 bases, leaving 7 bases of the junction unmatched. CDR3 amino acids: CASSLAASGGLYNEQFF. The CDR3 nucleotides are TGTGCCAGCAGCTTGGCGGCTAGCGGGGGCCTTTACAATGAGCAGTTCTTC.

This clone was seen once. V gene TRBV24-1 combines with J gene TRBJ1-2, with no clear D. This CDR3 is built from 12 residues. Germline V gene sequence: CDR1 KGHDR, CDR2 SFDVKD. V lost 6 bases to trimming and J lost 8 bases, with 12 bases between them. The CDR3 protein is CATSSREEGYTF. The CDR3 DNA is TGTGCCACCAGTAGTCGAGAGGAGGGCTACACCTTC.

The chain uses TRBV27 and TRBJ1-1; D is possibly TRBD1 (5 bases). The germline CDR1 and CDR2 sequences are MNHEY and SMNVEV (reference sequence). Trimming cost V 4 bases and J 11 bases, with 17 bases left between them. The CDR3 runs to 13 residues. The DNA for the CDR3 is TGTGCCAGCAGTTCCCGGCCTGGACATTCGGCTTTCTTT. Residues: CASSSRPGHSAFF.

This clone appeared a single time. The CDR3 DNA is TGTGCCACCCGGACGGGGGGCGCGGGTAACAATGAGCAGTTCTTC. Amino acids: CATRTGGAGNNEQFF. The chain has TRBV15 and TRBJ2-1; D perhaps matches TRBD2 (7 bases). There are 15 residues in the CDR3. Germline V lookup: CDR1 LNHNV, CDR2 YYDKDF (reference sequence). V dropped 8 bases and J dropped 5 bases, with 19 bases sitting between them. Complete variable domain (other parts from reference TRBV15 and TRBJ2-1): DAMVIQNPRYQVTQFGKPVTLSCSQTLNHNVMYWYQQKSSQAPKLLFHYYDKDFNNEADTPDNFQSRRPNTSFCFLDIRSPGLGDTAMYLCATRTGGAGNNEQFFGPGTRLTVL.

This chain links TRBV6-5 with TRBJ2-7, with TRBD2 matching 7 bases. Trimming cost V 5 bases and J 6 bases; bases outside gene matches: 7. Germline assignment: CDR1 MNHEY and CDR2 SVGAGI. This CDR3 has 13 residues. This chain's CDR3 is CASSRDYGGEQYF. The DNA of the CDR3 is TGTGCCAGCAGTCGGGACTACGGTGGCGAGCAGTACTTC.

This sequence joins TRBV5-5 and TRBJ2-3, with 8 nucleotides matching TRBD2. Per germline, CDR1 SGHKS and CDR2 YYEKEE (reference sequence). The CDR3 is 15 amino acids. The V gene end was trimmed by 2 bases and the J gene end by 4 bases; junction bases not matched to a gene: 6. CDR3 nucleotide sequence: TGTGCCAGCAGCTTTTCGACTAGCGTGGCAGATACGCAGTATTTT. Its translation: CASSFSTSVADTQYF. Using reference TRBV5-5 and TRBJ2-3 for the parts outside the CDR3, the full variable domain is DAGVTQSPTHLIKTRGQQVTLRCSPISGHKSVSWYQQVLGQGPQFIFQYYEKEERGRGNFPDRFSARQFPNYSSELNVNALLLGDSALYLCASSFSTSVADTQYFGPGTRLTVL.

The rearrangement uses TRBV12-3 or TRBV12-4 and TRBJ2-3; the match to TRBD1 covers 9 bases. The CDR3 contains 13 residues. With V trimmed by 7 bases and J by 3 bases, 2 bases remained unmatched. DNA for the CDR3: TGTGCCAGCACCGGACAGGGGACAGATACGCAGTATTTT. This translates into CASTGQGTDTQYF.

J is TRBJ1-2 and V is TRBV2, with D unclear. Per germline, CDR1 SNHLY and CDR2 FYNNEI. V was trimmed by 10 bases and J by 8 bases, leaving 8 bases between them. This CDR3 comprises 9 residues. Written as DNA, the CDR3 is TGTGCCACTCAAGCGGGCTACACCTTC. The encoded protein is CATQAGYTF. Variable domain in full (rest from reference TRBV2 and TRBJ1-2): EPEVTQTPSHQVTQMGQEVILRCVPISNHLYFYWYRQILGQKVEFLVSFYNNEISEKSEIFDDQFSVERPDGSNFTLKIRSTKLEDSAMYFCATQAGYTFGSGTRLTVV.

V gene TRBV5-1 combines with J gene TRBJ2-2; 10 nucleotides line up with TRBD1. V dropped 0 bases and J dropped 6; count of bases not matched to a gene: 14. Germline V gene sequence: CDR1 SGHRS, CDR2 YFSETQ. The CDR3 length is 19 residues. In DNA form, the CDR3 reads TGCGCCAGCAGCTTGGTACCGGGACAGGGGAATTCGGGAGCCGGGGAGCTGTTTTTT. It is translated as CASSLVPGQGNSGAGELFF.

This clone was observed a single time. The chain combines TRBV11-2 with TRBJ2-5; TRBD2 is a possible D gene (6 bases). CDR1 and CDR2 (germline): SGHAT, FQNNGV. CDR3 length: 15 residues. Trimming removed 2 bases from V and 0 bases from J, with 10 bases in between. The DNA for the CDR3 is TGTGCCAGCAGCTTATTGGCGGGATACCAAGAGACCCAGTACTTC. It encodes CASSLLAGYQETQYF.

The chain employs TRBV5-1 and TRBJ2-7, with 7 bases that match TRBD1. CDR1 and CDR2 (germline): SGHRS, YFSETQ. The junction had 9 bases not matched to a gene; V was cut back by 0 bases and J by 3 bases. The CDR3 consists of 16 residues. This CDR3 reads CASSLDFRQGIYEQYV. In nucleotides, the CDR3 is TGCGCCAGCAGCTTGGACTTTAGACAGGGTATCTACGAGCAGTACGTC.

The chain couples TRBV18 to TRBJ2-7; TRBD1 matches 9 bases. Germline V CDR1 and CDR2: KGHSH, LQKENI. The CDR3 is 16 amino acids. The V gene end was trimmed by 3 bases and the J gene end by 1 base; junction bases not matched to a gene: 7. The CDR3 nucleotides are TGTGCCAGCTCACCGGGGGGGACAGGGCTATCCTACGAGCAGTACTTC. Translating gives CASSPGGTGLSYEQYF.

The chain uses TRBV14 and TRBJ2-5; TRBD1 agrees at 10 bases. J lost 4 bases, V lost 7 bases, and 6 bases had no gene match. CDR1 SGHDN and CDR2 FVKESK come from the germline V gene. The CDR3 runs 14 residues. The CDR3 spells CASNDGDRGETQYF. The CDR3 DNA reads TGTGCCAGCAACGATGGGGACAGGGGAGAGACCCAGTACTTC.

V gene TRBV6-6 combines with J gene TRBJ1-1; no definite D call. The germline gives CDR1 MNHNY, CDR2 SVGAGI (reference sequence). Trimming took 2 bases from V and 1 from J, leaving 8 bases between them. There are 14 residues in the CDR3. Here the CDR3 reads CASSYMEKNTEAFF. The CDR3 nucleotides are TGTGCCAGCAGTTACATGGAGAAGAACACTGAAGCTTTCTTT.

The rearrangement uses TRBV18 and TRBJ1-6; TRBD1 agrees at 10 bases. The CDR3 runs to 15 residues. Germline CDR1 is KGHSH and CDR2 is LQKENI. J lost 5 bases, V lost 6 bases, and 4 bases had no gene match. CDR3 sequence reads: CASSQDRGHNSPLHF. CDR3 DNA: TGTGCCAGCTCGCAAGACAGGGGGCATAATTCACCCCTCCACTTT.

This rearrangement joins TRBV3-1 (or the pseudogene TRBV3-2) to TRBJ1-5; TRBD1 matches 9 bases. Germline V gene sequence: CDR1 LGHDT, CDR2 YNNKEL (reference sequence). The CDR3 spans 14 residues. J was trimmed by 1 base and V by 6 bases; bases with no gene match: 1. The chain's CDR3 is CASRGTGSNQPQHF. The CDR3 DNA follows: TGTGCCAGCAGGGGGACAGGGAGCAATCAGCCCCAGCATTTT.

The chain has TRBV7-2 and TRBJ2-5; D gene uncertain. V dropped 2 bases and J dropped 1 base, with 5 bases sitting between them. The germline V gene encodes CDR1 SGHTA and CDR2 FQGNSA. The CDR3 has 13 amino acids. CDR3 region: CASSLTVQETQYF. The CDR3 region has the DNA TGTGCCAGCAGCTTAACAGTCCAAGAGACCCAGTACTTC.

V gene TRBV18 combines with J gene TRBJ2-2; D not certain. The CDR3 extends over 13 amino acids. V lost 1 base and J 4 bases, leaving 4 bases between the germline ends. Germline V gives CDR1 KGHSH, CDR2 LQKENI. CDR3 in DNA: TGTGCCAGCTCACCACTCGTCACCGGGGAGCTGTTTTTT. Protein: CASSPLVTGELFF.

V usage is TRBV27 and J usage is TRBJ1-5; 11 bases are shared with TRBD1. CDR3 length: 16 residues. V was clipped by 5 bases and J by 7 bases; unmatched bases: 10. Looked up from germline, CDR1 is MNHEY and CDR2 is SMNVEV (reference sequence). This chain's CDR3 is CASSPGDRGYGQPQHF. CDR3 DNA sequence: TGTGCCAGCAGTCCTGGGGACAGGGGGTACGGGCAGCCCCAGCATTTT.

The V and J genes are TRBV19 and TRBJ2-2, with 12 bases identical to TRBD1. This CDR3 has 17 residues. V lost 5 bases, J lost 7 bases, and 11 bases stayed unmatched. Germline V gene sequence: CDR1 LNHDA, CDR2 SQIVND (reference sequence). CDR3 in amino acids: CASSASGTGGANGELFF. The CDR3 DNA follows: TGTGCCAGTAGTGCCTCCGGGACAGGGGGCGCAAACGGGGAGCTGTTTTTT.

The V call is TRBV3-1 (or the pseudogene TRBV3-2), the J call TRBJ1-1, with D possibly TRBD1 on 5 matching bases. Germline values: CDR1 LGHDT, CDR2 YNNKEL (reference sequence). The CDR3 spans 14 residues. Trimming removed 2 bases from V and 4 bases from J, with 11 bases in between. The DNA of the CDR3 is TGTGCCAGCAGCCAATATCGCGGGACCACTGAAGCTTTCTTT. Protein: CASSQYRGTTEAFF.

This clone was recorded only once. This chain joins TRBV14 and TRBJ2-4; 8 nucleotides agree with TRBD2. Germline CDR1 SGHDN, CDR2 FVKESK. V was pared by 1 base and J by 6 bases, with 2 bases of the junction left unmatched. The CDR3 contains 14 residues. CDR3 nucleotide sequence: TGTGCCAGCAGCCAAGCCGGGAGGGGAAACATTCAGTACTTC. This translates into CASSQAGRGNIQYF.